This T cell receptor beta chain originates from a study of shared clonotypes between healthy human individuals. Regarding the study as a whole: Donors were few, which limited the genetic and exposure-history diversity represented.

The table lists this clone with many counts. Antigen: not known. The CDR3 sequence is 15 residues long. The ends were cut back, 4 bases at V and 1 base at J, with 12 bases in the middle. Germline CDR1 and CDR2: SGHTS and YDEGEE. Assay execution proceeded at the deep level. Unsorted PBMC replicate PCRs drew on 250 to 300 ng DNA, representing 30,000 to 35,000 T cell genomes. Original analysis: With immunoSEQ giving junction-only sequences and no quality scores, filtering differed. Libraries were prepared by immunoSEQ multiplex PCR; TCRdb keeps only in-frame clonotypes and omits some of them. That table furnishes V, J and clone size, whereas the DNA furnished D and trimming. Of 450,000 to 500,000 clones listed, roughly four fifths are singletons.

Sequenced sample: PBMCs. The TCR sequence derives from a middle-aged woman in good health. Some clones in this sample may be carry-over from other donors' samples. J is TRBJ2-1 and V is TRBV5-8; tentative D call: TRBD2 (6 bases). Written as DNA, the CDR3 is TGTGCCAGCAGCCCCGGACTACCATCCTACAATGAGCAGTTCTTC. It is translated as CASSPGLPSYNEQFF.